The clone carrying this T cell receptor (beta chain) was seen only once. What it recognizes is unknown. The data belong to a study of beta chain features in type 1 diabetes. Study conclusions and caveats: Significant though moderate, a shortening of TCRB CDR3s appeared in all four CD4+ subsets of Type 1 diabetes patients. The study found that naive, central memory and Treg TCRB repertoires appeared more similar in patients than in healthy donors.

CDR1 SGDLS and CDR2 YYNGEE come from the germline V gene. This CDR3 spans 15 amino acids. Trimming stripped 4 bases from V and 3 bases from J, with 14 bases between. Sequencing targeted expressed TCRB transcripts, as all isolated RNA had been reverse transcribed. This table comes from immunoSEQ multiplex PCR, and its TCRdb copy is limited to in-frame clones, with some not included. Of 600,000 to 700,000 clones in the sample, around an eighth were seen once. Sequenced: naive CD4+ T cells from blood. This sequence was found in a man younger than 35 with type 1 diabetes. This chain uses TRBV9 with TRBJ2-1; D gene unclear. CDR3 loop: CASSPRDPLYNEQFF. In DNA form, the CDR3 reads TGTGCCAGCAGCCCACGTGACCCCCTCTACAATGAGCAGTTCTTC.